The T cell receptor (beta chain) described here comes from a study of pediatric ulcerative colitis. Points on this clone: What it binds is not known.

Findings and limits, study-wide: Total lymphocyte DNA, not sorted subsets, was the template.

Controls: normal colonoscopy findings, no IBD within the following year. Produced via immunoSEQ multiplex PCR; TCRdb's table is partial and in-frame only. Among 45,000 to 75,000 clones listed, 87% were seen once. This CDR3 spans 17 amino acids. CDR1 SNHLY and CDR2 FYNNEI come from the germline V gene. J gave up 0 bases and V 6 bases, and 9 bases lay outside the gene matches. The specimen was blood. The sequence was collected from a boy between 10 and 17 years old who was a control in a study of pediatric ulcerative colitis. This chain links TRBV2 with TRBJ1-4, with 8 nucleotides matching TRBD1. The CDR3 nucleotides read TGTGCCAGCAGCGACGAGGCAGGGGGCGCAACTAATGAAAAACTGTTTTTT. Amino acids: CASSDEAGGATNEKLFF.